This T cell receptor beta chain was recorded in a study of blood T cells in healthy people across ages. Primed by a sample-barcoded 5' primer and a J-beta primer mix, a second PCR proceeded for roughly 6 to 12 cycles. TCRdb fed the 5' RACE reads into MiXCR, producing one record per CDR3 protein. This table holds some 700,000 distinct CDR3 sequences, 22% found once. Regarding the study as a whole: PBMCs were not sorted, which prevented a conclusive comparison of naive versus antigen-experienced cells.

The CDR3 sequence is 17 residues long. CDR1 SGHRS and CDR2 YFSETQ come from the germline V gene. The sample holds a few counts of this clonotype. Its antigen is currently unknown. The chain joins TRBV5-1 to TRBJ2-5; 11 nucleotides match TRBD2. The tail of the sequence fits TRBJ2-7 better, so the J call may be wrong. Sequenced sample: blood. This TCR derives from a man between 65 and 79 years old in good health. DNA of the CDR3: TGCGCCAGCAGCTACCTCGCGATTAGCGGGGGGGCCTACGAGCAGTACTTC. This codes for CASSYLAISGGAYEQYF.